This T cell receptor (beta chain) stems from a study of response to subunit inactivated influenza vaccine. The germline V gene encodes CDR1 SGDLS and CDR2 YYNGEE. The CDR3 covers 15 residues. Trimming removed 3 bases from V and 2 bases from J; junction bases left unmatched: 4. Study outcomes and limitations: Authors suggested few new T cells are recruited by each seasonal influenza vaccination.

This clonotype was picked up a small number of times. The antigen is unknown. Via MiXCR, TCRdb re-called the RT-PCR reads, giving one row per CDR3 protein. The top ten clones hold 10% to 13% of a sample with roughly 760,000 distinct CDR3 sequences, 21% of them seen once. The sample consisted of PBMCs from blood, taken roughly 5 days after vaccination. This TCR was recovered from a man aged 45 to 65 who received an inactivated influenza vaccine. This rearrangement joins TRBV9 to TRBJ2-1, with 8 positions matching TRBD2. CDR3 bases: TGTGCCAGCAGCGATAGCGGGGTCCCCTACAATGAGCAGTTCTTC. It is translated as CASSDSGVPYNEQFF.